This TCR beta chain was observed in a study of OX40 agonist ivuxolimab in advanced cancers. Study information: Patients were treated with ivuxolimab, an agonistic anti-OX40 (CD134) antibody. Hepatocellular carcinoma, melanoma, renal cell or head and neck cancer affected the dose-escalation patients. Regarding the study as a whole: Among the lowest peripheral clonal expansion occurred in 0.1-3.0 mg/kg partial responders.

The length of the CDR3 is 13 residues. Trimming pared 9 bases from V and 5 bases from J, leaving 17 bases between. CDR1 and CDR2 from the germline V gene are ENHRY and SYGVKD. Using immunoSEQ multiplex PCR, the repertoire was profiled, and TCRdb retains in-frame clones only, with some absent. The table has 80,000 to 100,000 clones, approximately 90% seen once. Notes on this clone: Its antigen is undetermined.

V and J are TRBV10-3 and TRBJ2-7, with D possibly matching TRBD2 (5 bases). Here the sequenced sample was CD4+ or CD8+ T cells sorted from blood, taken in a trial of the OX40 agonist ivuxolimab. The origin of this receptor is an adult with an advanced solid tumor such as melanoma, head and neck, liver or kidney cancer. The CDR3 DNA follows: TGTGCCATACGGAATGGAGGCGACCACGAGCAGTACTTC. Translating it yields CAIRNGGDHEQYF.